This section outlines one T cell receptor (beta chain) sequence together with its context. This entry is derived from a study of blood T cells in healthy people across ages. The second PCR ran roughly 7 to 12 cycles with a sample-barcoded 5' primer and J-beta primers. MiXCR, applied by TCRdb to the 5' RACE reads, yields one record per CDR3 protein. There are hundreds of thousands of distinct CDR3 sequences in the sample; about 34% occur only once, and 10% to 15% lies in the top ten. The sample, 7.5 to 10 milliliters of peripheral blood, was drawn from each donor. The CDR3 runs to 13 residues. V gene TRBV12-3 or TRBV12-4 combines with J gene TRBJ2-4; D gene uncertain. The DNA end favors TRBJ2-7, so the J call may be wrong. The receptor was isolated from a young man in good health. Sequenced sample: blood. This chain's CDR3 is CASSRRVPYEQYF. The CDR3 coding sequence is TGTGCCAGCAGTCGCCGGGTCCCCTACGAGCAGTACTTC.